One sample yielded the 18 T cell receptor beta chains listed below, sequenced in a study of human T cells and chemical hapten exposure. In TCRdb, the RACE reads were re-called with MiXCR into one record per CDR3 protein. The data show some 350,000 distinct CDR3 sequences, with about 7% seen just once and 8.4% held by the top ten. The time point here: patch test 1, 2 weeks after DPC sensitization. The treatment was: therapeutic diphenylcyclopropenone sensitization with weekly scalp DPC. Source: whole blood, taken in connection with sensitization to the hapten diphenylcyclopropenone (DPC). The receptors derive from a woman younger than 35 with alopecia areata. Some clones in this sample may be carry-over from other donors' samples.

The table lists this clonotype with a few counts. The chain joins TRBV7-2 to TRBJ2-3; D gene uncertain. In germline, CDR1 is SGHTA, CDR2 FQGNSA. Deletions cut 2 bases from V and 0 bases from J, with 15 bases between. The CDR3 consists of 17 residues. The CDR3: CASSLRFETRSTDTQYF. CDR3 DNA: TGTGCCAGCAGCTTAAGATTTGAGACAAGGAGCACAGATACGCAGTATTTT.

This clonotype was detected only a few times. The chain uses TRBV12-3 or TRBV12-4 and TRBJ1-2; D might be TRBD1 (5 bases). V lost 5 bases to trimming and J lost 7 bases, with 20 bases between them. The CDR3 length is 15 residues. CDR3 loop: CASSERQQGRAGYTF. The DNA of the CDR3 is TGTGCCAGCAGTGAACGACAGCAGGGAAGAGCTGGCTACACCTTC.

A remark on this clonotype: This clone may be a read error of a much larger clone one base away. Lacking the conserved final phenylalanine or tryptophan, this CDR3 likely reflects a read error. This chain connects TRBV29-1 to TRBJ1-1; 7 bases map to TRBD1. V dropped 4 bases and J dropped 2; count of bases not matched to a gene: 4. CDR1 is SQVTM and CDR2 is ANQGSEA in the germline V gene. The CDR3 is 13 amino acids. DNA of the CDR3: TGCAGCGTTGCGGGACAGCAAAACACTGAAGCTTTCCTT. It is translated as CSVAGQQNTEAFL.

This clonotype came up a few times. The chain links TRBV9 to TRBJ1-2; 11 bases align to TRBD1. The trim removed 0 bases at V and 8 bases at J, leaving 6 bases unmatched. Germline CDR1 reads SGDLS; CDR2 reads YYNGEE. This CDR3 is 15 amino acids long. The DNA of the CDR3 is TGTGCCAGCAGCGTAGCTGGGACAGGGGGTGAAGGCTACACCTTC. Its translation is CASSVAGTGGEGYTF.

V gene TRBV12-3 or TRBV12-4 combines with J gene TRBJ2-3; TRBD1 aligns across 7 bases. V was pared by 5 bases and J by 2 bases, with 13 bases of the junction left unmatched. The CDR3 totals 17 residues. The CDR3 is CASSPRTGEWDTDTQYF. The CDR3 DNA reads as TGTGCCAGCAGTCCTCGAACAGGGGAGTGGGACACAGATACGCAGTATTTT.

This clonotype has at least ten counts. This chain joins TRBV5-1 and TRBJ1-1, with D maybe TRBD1 (5 bases). The ends were cut back, 0 bases at V and 5 bases at J, with 11 bases in the middle. The germline gives CDR1 SGHRS, CDR2 YFSETQ. This CDR3 comprises 14 residues. The CDR3 region has the DNA TGCGCCAGCAGCTTGGATTGGGGGGAGACTGAAGCTTTCTTT. Amino acid sequence: CASSLDWGETEAFF.

The V gene is TRBV20-1, the J gene TRBJ2-3; possible D gene TRBD2, 5 bases. The CDR3 loop spans 15 amino acids. V was trimmed by 5 bases and J by 0 bases, leaving 15 bases between them. Looked up from germline, CDR1 is DFQATT and CDR2 is SNEGSKA (reference sequence). The CDR3 reads CSAGLVAASTDTQYF. The DNA for the CDR3 is TGCAGTGCTGGACTCGTCGCCGCTAGCACAGATACGCAGTATTTT.

This clonotype showed up just a few times. This chain joins TRBV29-1 and TRBJ2-7, with D perhaps TRBD2 (6 bases). Germline loops: CDR1 SQVTM, CDR2 ANQGSEA. The CDR3 spans 14 residues. V lost 0 bases to trimming and J lost 0 bases, with 9 bases between them. The DNA for the CDR3 is TGCAGCGTTGAAGATCCCGGGAGCTCCTACGAGCAGTACTTC. Residues: CSVEDPGSSYEQYF.

Only a few counts were recorded for this clonotype. This chain connects TRBV24-1 to TRBJ1-5; D is ambiguous. CDR1 is KGHDR and CDR2 is SFDVKD in the germline V gene. This CDR3 is 13 amino acids long. V lost 2 bases and J 4 bases, leaving 5 bases between the germline ends. CDR3 sequence: CATSDSWNQPQHF. The DNA of the CDR3 is TGTGCCACCAGTGATTCATGGAATCAGCCCCAGCATTTT.

This clonotype was found many times. CDR3 DNA: TGTGCCAGCAGCTTATGGAGGGAGCCGGAGCCCGGGGAGCTGTTTTTT. Translating gives CASSLWREPEPGELFF. The chain uses TRBV7-2 and TRBJ2-2; D possibly corresponds to TRBD2 (6 bases). The ends were cut back, 2 bases at V and 6 bases at J, with 16 bases in the middle. CDR1 is SGHTA, CDR2 FQGNSA, per germline. This CDR3 is 16 amino acids long.

The chain uses TRBV18 and TRBJ1-4; the D gene is possibly TRBD1 (5 bases). The CDR3 runs 13 residues. Germline CDR1 is KGHSH and CDR2 is LQKENI. Trimming cost V 3 bases and J 9 bases, with 11 bases left between them. CDR3 sequence: CASSPTGTKKLFF. The CDR3 bases are TGTGCCAGCTCACCCACCGGGACGAAAAAACTGTTTTTT.

The gene calls are TRBV4-3 and TRBJ1-4; 8 bases line up with TRBD1. Germline CDR1 and CDR2: LGHNA and YSLEER. The CDR3 runs 16 residues. V lost 3 bases, J lost 6 bases, and 9 bases stayed unmatched. CDR3 coding DNA: TGCGCCAGCAGCCAGCAACCGACAGGGGCGGATGAAAAACTGTTTTTT. It yields the protein CASSQQPTGADEKLFF.

There are a few counts of this clonotype. V gene TRBV7-2 combines with J gene TRBJ2-3; 10 bases agree with TRBD2. CDR3 length: 19 residues. The V gene's germline CDR1 is SGHTA and CDR2 FQGNSA. Germline trimming cut 1 base from V and 4 bases from J; bases unmatched to any gene: 14. CDR3 in DNA: TGTGCCAGCAGCTTAGTAGTGTCAGCGGGGGGGCAACTTTCAGATACGCAGTATTTT. Translation gives CASSLVVSAGGQLSDTQYF.

The rearrangement joins TRBV12-3 or TRBV12-4 to TRBJ2-7; D gene ambiguous. With 6 bases removed from V and 7 bases from J, the gap between germline ends came to 16 bases. The CDR3 is 13 amino acids. The CDR3 spells CASSRVLGGEQYF. The CDR3 DNA sequence: TGTGCCAGCAGCCGAGTGCTGGGTGGTGAGCAGTACTTC.

The rearrangement uses TRBV12-3 or TRBV12-4 and TRBJ1-5, with D perhaps matching TRBD1 (5 bases). V was pared by 3 bases and J by 3 bases, with 15 bases between. CDR3 length: 16 amino acids. The CDR3 region has the DNA TGTGCCAGCAGTTTGGGGGACCCGGCACTCAATCAGCCCCAGCATTTT. Residues: CASSLGDPALNQPQHF.

At least ten counts were recorded for this clonotype. This sequence joins TRBV20-1 and TRBJ2-7; D may be TRBD2 (5 bases). Trimming removed 4 bases from V and 4 bases from J, with 17 bases in between. CDR1 and CDR2 (germline): DFQATT, SNEGSKA (reference sequence). CDR3 length: 14 residues. The CDR3 spells CSAIEARGRYEQYF. For the CDR3, the DNA is TGCAGTGCTATTGAGGCCCGGGGAAGATACGAGCAGTACTTC.

The J gene is TRBJ2-3, the V gene TRBV5-1; tentatively, D is TRBD1 (5 bases). Germline loops: CDR1 SGHRS, CDR2 YFSETQ. V dropped 3 bases and J dropped 3 bases, with 17 bases sitting between them. This CDR3 region has 16 residues. The CDR3 protein is CASSYYSRGRTDTQYF. The CDR3 DNA reads TGCGCCAGCAGCTATTATTCTAGGGGCCGGACAGATACGCAGTATTTT.

The chain combines TRBV6-2 or TRBV6-3 with TRBJ1-1, with D tentatively TRBD1 (5 bases). Germline CDR1 and CDR2: MNHEY and SVGEGT. The CDR3 spans 11 residues. Trimming pared 7 bases from V and 6 bases from J, leaving 9 bases between. The CDR3 loop reads CASKMTAEAFF. CDR3 sequence (DNA): TGTGCCAGCAAGATGACAGCTGAAGCTTTCTTT.